The 20 T cell receptor beta chains given below trace back to one sample, sequenced in a study of T-cell memory formation after mild COVID-19. TCRdb re-called the 5' RACE reads through MiXCR, storing one row per CDR3 protein. This sample yields about 190,000 distinct CDR3 sequences, of which 20% to 25% are seen a single time; around 23% belongs to the top ten. Sample: PBMCs or a T cell subset sorted from them (not recorded which). The receptors here all came from an adult woman who had mild COVID-19 (a few samples of this study predate the infection). Cell type and time point are not known.

The chain carries TRBV7-9 and TRBJ2-3, with TRBD2 matching over 15 bases. J lost 2 bases, V lost 4 bases, and 10 bases had no gene match. Germline values: CDR1 SEHNR, CDR2 FQNEAQ (reference sequence). The CDR3 length is 19 residues. CDR3 in amino acids: CASSSGLAGGLQSTDTQYF. The DNA for the CDR3 is TGTGCCAGCAGCTCGGGACTAGCGGGGGGCCTTCAGTCCACAGATACGCAGTATTTT.

This clonotype was observed a few times. CDR3 in DNA: TGTGCCAGCAGTCTTACTAGCGCAGATACGCAGTATTTT. Its protein is CASSLTSADTQYF. The chain recombines TRBV12-3 or TRBV12-4 with TRBJ2-3, with TRBD2 identical over 7 bases. V lost 5 bases to trimming and J lost 4 bases; unmatched junction nucleotides: 3. CDR3 length: 13 amino acids.

The J gene is TRBJ1-1, the V gene TRBV27; unclear D gene. There are 13 residues in the CDR3. The V gene's germline CDR1 is MNHEY and CDR2 SMNVEV (reference sequence). V lost 4 bases and J lost 1, with 7 bases in between. Here the CDR3 DNA reads TGTGCCAGCAGTTACTGGTCGAACACTGAAGCTTTCTTT. Translated: CASSYWSNTEAFF.

This clonotype was detected only a few times. This chain links TRBV9 with TRBJ2-1; D gene uncertain. V lost 2 bases, J lost 4 bases, and 7 bases lay in between. The CDR3 extends over 13 amino acids. The germline CDR1 and CDR2 sequences are SGDLS and YYNGEE. The CDR3 DNA is TGTGCCAGCAGCGTTGCGGATTACAATGAGCAGTTCTTC. It yields the protein CASSVADYNEQFF.

This clonotype has more than one count but fewer than ten. The chain couples TRBV13 to TRBJ2-1, with D perhaps matching TRBD1 (6 bases). This CDR3 comprises 16 residues. Germline loops: CDR1 PRHDT, CDR2 FYEKMQ (reference sequence). Trimming pared 5 bases from V and 7 bases from J, leaving 21 bases between. CDR3 loop: CASSQQGVLGENEQFF. The CDR3 DNA reads TGTGCCAGCAGCCAACAGGGAGTTTTAGGTGAGAATGAGCAGTTCTTC.

The chain joins TRBV20-1 to TRBJ2-7; 10 bases match TRBD2. V trimming: 2 bases; J trimming: 7 bases; junction bases outside the gene matches: 17. Germline V gene lookup returns CDR1 DFQATT and CDR2 SNEGSKA (reference sequence). This CDR3 contains 17 residues. The CDR3 spells CSARWDPSGRPASEQYF. CDR3 nucleotide sequence: TGCAGTGCTAGATGGGATCCTAGCGGGAGACCAGCAAGTGAGCAGTACTTC.

The rearrangement uses TRBV9 and TRBJ1-3; D is unresolved. Germline V gives CDR1 SGDLS, CDR2 YYNGEE. CDR3 length: 14 residues. Trimming took 5 bases from V and 6 from J, leaving 15 bases between them. The CDR3 DNA reads as TGTGCCAGCAGACCGGACCTTACAATAAACACCATATATTTT. Translated: CASRPDLTINTIYF.

A few counts support this clonotype. The chain combines TRBV19 with TRBJ2-1; 11 bases map to TRBD2. The CDR3 runs 15 residues. The ends lost 3 bases at V and 6 bases at J; junction bases unmatched: 4. Germline V gene data show CDR1 as LNHDA and CDR2 as SQIVND (reference sequence). CDR3 nucleotide sequence: TGTGCCAGTAGTATTGCTAGCGGGAGGACCAATGAGCAGTTCTTC. Its protein is CASSIASGRTNEQFF. The full variable domain, rest sourced from reference TRBV19 and TRBJ2-1, is DGGITQSPKYLFRKEGQNVTLSCEQNLNHDAMYWYRQDPGQGLRLIYYSQIVNDFQKGDIAEGYSVSREKKESFPLTVTSAQKNPTAFYLCASSIASGRTNEQFFGPGTRLTVL.

J is TRBJ1-1 and V is TRBV25-1; TRBD1 might be the D (6 bases). The CDR3 has 15 amino acids. Per the germline V gene, CDR1 is MGHDK and CDR2 is SYGVNS. V was pared by 3 bases and J by 4 bases, with 15 bases between. CDR3: CASSDWAGAGTEAFF. The DNA of the CDR3 is TGTGCCAGCAGTGATTGGGCAGGGGCAGGCACTGAAGCTTTCTTT.

This chain links TRBV7-9 with TRBJ2-7, with TRBD2 identical over 7 bases. The V gene's germline CDR1 is SEHNR and CDR2 FQNEAQ (reference sequence). This CDR3 has 13 amino acids. V dropped 6 bases and J dropped 1; count of bases not matched to a gene: 3. The DNA of the CDR3 is TGTGCCAGCAGGCGGGAGCGTTCCTACGAGCAGTACTTC. It specifies CASRRERSYEQYF.

This clonotype came up a few times. This chain uses TRBV5-1 with TRBJ1-2; unclear D gene. V was pared by 2 bases and J by 8 bases, with 7 bases between. The CDR3 loop spans 11 amino acids. The germline gives CDR1 SGHRS, CDR2 YFSETQ. CDR3 nucleotides: TGCGCCAGCAGCTTTCAGGACGGCTACACCTTC. This translates into CASSFQDGYTF.

With respect to this clonotype: Just one base apart from a much larger clone, this may be a read error. The chain employs TRBV11-2 and TRBJ1-2; the D is unclear. There are 14 residues in the CDR3. Deletions cut 1 base from V and 4 bases from J, with 10 bases between. The germline gives CDR1 SGHAT, CDR2 FQNNGV. CDR3 DNA: TGTGCCAGCAGCTTAGTTGGGTTAGGCTATGGCTACACCTTC. The encoded protein is CASSLVGLGYGYTF.

The chain couples TRBV7-6 to TRBJ2-5; possible D gene TRBD2, 5 bases. V lost 4 bases to trimming and J lost 5 bases, with 14 bases between them. The CDR3 consists of 14 residues. Germline CDR1 SGHVS, CDR2 FNYEAQ. This CDR3 reads CASSYQERVETQYF. In nucleotides, the CDR3 is TGTGCCAGCAGCTACCAGGAGAGGGTCGAGACCCAGTACTTC.

J is TRBJ2-1 and V is TRBV15; no definite D call. Looked up from germline, CDR1 is LNHNV and CDR2 is YYDKDF (reference sequence). Trimming shortened V by 1 base and J by 9 bases, and 13 bases separated the two germline ends. The CDR3 is 14 amino acids. CDR3 coding DNA: TGTGCCACCAGCAGAGGGCCAGCTCGCGGTGAGCAGTTCTTC. Protein product: CATSRGPARGEQFF.

This clonotype appeared many times. The rearrangement links TRBV6-2 or TRBV6-3 to TRBJ2-1, with 10 bases lining up with TRBD1. After removal of 5 bases from V and 3 bases from J, the junction contained 4 bases not matched to a gene. Germline V CDR1 and CDR2: MNHEY, SVGEGT. This CDR3 spans 15 amino acids. The DNA of the CDR3 is TGTGCCAGCAGTCCGGGGACAGGGGACTACAATGAGCAGTTCTTC. Its translation is CASSPGTGDYNEQFF.

The chain recombines TRBV7-9 with TRBJ1-1; D remains unclear. This CDR3 spans 14 amino acids. The V gene lost 2 bases and the J gene lost 3 bases, with 10 bases spanning the gap. The germline V gene has CDR1 SEHNR and CDR2 FQNEAQ (reference sequence). In DNA, the CDR3 is TGTGCCAGCAGCTTACGTCTGGTGGACACTGAAGCTTTCTTT. Translation gives CASSLRLVDTEAFF.

This clonotype was counted a few times. The chain links TRBV18 to TRBJ1-1, with D tentatively TRBD1 (6 bases). The CDR3 consists of 14 residues. V lost 3 bases and J 6 bases, leaving 14 bases between the germline ends. The germline V gene has CDR1 KGHSH and CDR2 LQKENI. CDR3 residues: CASSPEGVGAEAFF. The CDR3 DNA is TGTGCCAGCTCACCGGAGGGGGTAGGCGCTGAAGCTTTCTTT.

This chain connects TRBV24-1 to TRBJ2-1; TRBD2 is a possible D gene (6 bases). Trimming removed 3 bases from V and 4 bases from J, with 21 bases in between. This CDR3 region has 18 residues. Per the germline V gene, CDR1 is KGHDR and CDR2 is SFDVKD. The CDR3 protein is CATSDPERAGMLYNEQFF. DNA of the CDR3: TGTGCCACCAGTGATCCCGAACGGGCGGGGATGCTATACAATGAGCAGTTCTTC.

The chain uses TRBV27 and TRBJ1-2; D not resolved. V was pared by 6 bases and J by 8 bases, with 16 bases between. Germline lookup yields CDR1 MNHEY and CDR2 SMNVEV (reference sequence). There are 13 residues in the CDR3. The CDR3 region has the DNA TGTGCCAGCAGCCCTGACCGAAGAGCAGGCTACACCTTC. This sequence encodes CASSPDRRAGYTF.

This rearrangement joins TRBV7-6 to TRBJ1-2; no firm D call. In germline, CDR1 is SGHVS, CDR2 FNYEAQ. Trimming cost V 2 bases and J 8 bases, with 15 bases left between them. This CDR3 is 14 amino acids long. The CDR3 here is CASSLLGRVLGYTF. Written as DNA, the CDR3 is TGTGCCAGCAGCTTACTAGGTCGTGTGTTGGGCTACACCTTC.